This is a list of T cell receptor beta chains from one sample in a study of cytomegalovirus exposure and HLA in healthy donors. Some clones are missing from TCRdb's copy, which holds only in-frame ones; the method was immunoSEQ multiplex PCR. Of approximately 190,000 clones listed, 65% to 85% are singletons. Sequenced input: PBMCs. Source of these receptors: a man aged 50 to 60 in good health and CMV-seronegative. The CDR3 runs from the conserved cysteine through the conserved F or W. The D gene is left open where the match is weak. Rows may omit the clone size; those that give it use once, few, many or a size class.

clone size: few
D gene: .
CDR3 length: 15
J gene: TRBJ1-2
V gene: TRBV28
CDR3 protein: CASRSQGFANYGYTF
CDR3 DNA: TGTGCCAGCAGAAGTCAGGGGTTCGCTAACTATGGCTACACCTTC

clone size: few
D gene: .
CDR3 length: 13
J gene: TRBJ2-7
V gene: TRBV19
CDR3 protein: CASSIGPWSEQYF
CDR3 DNA: TGTGCCAGTAGTATAGGGCCCTGGTCCGAGCAGTACTTC

clone size: .
D gene: .
CDR3 length: 15
J gene: TRBJ1-2
V gene: TRBV6-4
CDR3 protein: CASSDSGGYIGGYTF
CDR3 DNA: TGTGCCAGCAGTGACTCTGGGGGCTACATTGGGGGCTACACCTTC

clone size: .
D gene: TRBD1
CDR3 length: 16
J gene: TRBJ1-3
V gene: TRBV13
CDR3 protein: CASSFGDRPTGNTIYF
CDR3 DNA: TGTGCCAGCAGCTTCGGGGACAGGCCCACGGGAAACACCATATATTTT

clone size: .
D gene: .
CDR3 length: 15
J gene: TRBJ1-5
V gene: TRBV6-5
CDR3 protein: CASRPVIYSNQPQHF
CDR3 DNA: TGTGCCAGCAGACCGGTAATTTATAGCAATCAGCCCCAGCATTTT

clone size: .
D gene: TRBD2
CDR3 length: 21
J gene: TRBJ2-1
V gene: TRBV18
CDR3 protein: CASSPRGVGLAGGHSYNEQFF
CDR3 DNA: TGTGCCAGCTCACCACGAGGGGTAGGACTAGCGGGGGGGCATTCCTACAATGAGCAGTTCTTC

clone size: .
D gene: .
CDR3 length: 15
J gene: TRBJ2-7
V gene: TRBV2
CDR3 protein: CASSEVTILSSEQYF
CDR3 DNA: TGTGCCAGCAGTGAGGTGACGATCCTTAGCTCCGAGCAGTACTTC

clone size: once
D gene: .
CDR3 length: 15
J gene: TRBJ1-3
V gene: TRBV19
CDR3 protein: CASTSSDISGNTIYF
CDR3 DNA: TGTGCCAGTACCAGCTCGGACATCTCTGGAAACACCATATATTTT

clone size: .
D gene: .
CDR3 length: 16
J gene: TRBJ1-3
V gene: TRBV11-2
CDR3 protein: CASTGSGRGSGNTIYF
CDR3 DNA: TGTGCCAGCACCGGTTCAGGGAGGGGCTCTGGAAACACCATATATTTT

clone size: .
D gene: TRBD1
CDR3 length: 15
J gene: TRBJ2-5
V gene: TRBV9
CDR3 protein: CASSTRQGLGETQYF
CDR3 DNA: TGTGCCAGCAGCACGCGACAGGGGCTGGGGGAGACCCAGTACTTC

clone size: .
D gene: TRBD1
CDR3 length: 13
J gene: TRBJ1-1
V gene: TRBV30
CDR3 protein: CAGSTGKGTEAFF
CDR3 DNA: TGTGCCGGGTCGACAGGGAAGGGCACTGAAGCTTTCTTT